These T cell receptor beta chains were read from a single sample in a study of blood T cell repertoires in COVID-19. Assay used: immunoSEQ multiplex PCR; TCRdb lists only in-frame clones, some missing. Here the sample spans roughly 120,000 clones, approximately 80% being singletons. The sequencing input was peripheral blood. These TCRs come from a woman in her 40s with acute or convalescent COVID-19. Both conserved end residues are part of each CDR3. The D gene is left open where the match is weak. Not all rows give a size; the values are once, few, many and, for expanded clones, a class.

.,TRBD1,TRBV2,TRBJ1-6,CASRVGQGSSPLHF,TGTGCCAGCAGGGTAGGACAGGGAAGTTCACCCCTCCACTTT
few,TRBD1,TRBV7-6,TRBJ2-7,CASSPLGTGFREQYF,TGTGCCAGCAGCCCGCTCGGGACAGGTTTTCGCGAGCAGTACTTC
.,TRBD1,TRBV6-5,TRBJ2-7,CASSYSTGYEQYF,TGTGCCAGCAGTTACTCGACAGGGTACGAGCAGTACTTC
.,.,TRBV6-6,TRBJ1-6,CASSYSPGGGNSPLHF,TGTGCCAGCAGTTATTCCCCGGGGGGGGGCAATTCACCCCTCCACTTT
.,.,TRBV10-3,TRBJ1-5,CAISEASGGQPQHF,TGTGCCATCAGTGAGGCGAGTGGAGGTCAGCCCCAGCATTTT
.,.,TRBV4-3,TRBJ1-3,CASSRGSHSGNTIYF,TGCGCCAGCAGCCGGGGCAGCCACTCTGGAAACACCATATATTTT
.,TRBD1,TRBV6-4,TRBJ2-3,CASSGQGAGDTQYF,TGTGCCAGCAGCGGACAGGGGGCGGGGGATACGCAGTATTTT
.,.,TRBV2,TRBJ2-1,CASRDGGNNEQFF,TGTGCCAGCAGGGATGGGGGCAACAATGAGCAGTTCTTC
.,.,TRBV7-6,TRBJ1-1,CASSLHPGVNTEAFF,TGTGCCAGCAGCCTCCACCCGGGGGTGAACACTGAAGCTTTCTTT
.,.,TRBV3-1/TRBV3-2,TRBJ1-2,CASSQGAPNTGINYGYTF,TGTGCCAGCAGCCAAGGAGCTCCCAACACCGGGATCAACTATGGCTACACCTTC
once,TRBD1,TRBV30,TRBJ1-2,CAYHRGHGYGYTF,TGTGCCTACCACAGGGGGCATGGCTATGGCTACACCTTC
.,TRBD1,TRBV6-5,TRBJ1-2,CASSPPGTGGLRTW,TGTGCCAGCAGTCCACCCGGGACAGGGGGCCTACGGACCTGG
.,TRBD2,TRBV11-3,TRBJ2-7,CASSLGTSGDNYEQYF,TGTGCCAGCAGCTTAGGGACTAGCGGGGACAACTACGAGCAGTACTTC
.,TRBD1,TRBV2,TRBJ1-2,CASSPGTDGYTF,TGTGCCAGCAGTCCCGGGACAGATGGCTACACCTTC
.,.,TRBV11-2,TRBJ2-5,CASSLPPPAETQYF,TGTGCCAGCAGCCTCCCTCCCCCTGCGGAGACCCAGTACTTC
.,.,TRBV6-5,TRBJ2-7,CASSPTRGSSYEQYF,TGTGCCAGCAGTCCTACCAGGGGTAGCTCCTACGAGCAGTACTTC
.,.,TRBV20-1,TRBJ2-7,CSASTTGYEQYF,TGCAGTGCTAGTACTACAGGCTACGAGCAGTACTTC
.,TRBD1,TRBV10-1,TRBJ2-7,CASGLRQGGRYEQYF,TGCGCCAGCGGACTCCGACAGGGGGGCCGTTACGAGCAGTACTTC
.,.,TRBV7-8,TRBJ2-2,CASSRRGYDSNTGELFF,TGTGCCAGCAGCCGACGGGGATACGACTCTAACACCGGGGAGCTGTTTTTT
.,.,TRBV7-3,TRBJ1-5,CASSSLGPRPQHF,TGTGCCAGCAGCTCCCTAGGTCCGAGGCCCCAGCATTTT
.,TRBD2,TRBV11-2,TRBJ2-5,CASSATSGQGETQYF,TGTGCCAGCAGCGCAACTAGCGGCCAGGGAGAGACCCAGTACTTC
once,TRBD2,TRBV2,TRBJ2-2,CAVQRGGRNFGELFF,TGTGCCGTCCAGCGGGGGGGCCGAAACTTCGGGGAGCTGTTTTTT
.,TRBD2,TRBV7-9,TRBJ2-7,CASSSRGALYEQYF,TGTGCCAGCAGCTCGCGGGGGGCCCTCTACGAGCAGTACTTC
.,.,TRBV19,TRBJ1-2,CASDTGMGSYTF,TGTGCCAGTGACACAGGGATGGGTAGCTACACCTTC
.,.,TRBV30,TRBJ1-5,CAWSAQGGQPQHF,TGTGCCTGGAGTGCTCAGGGCGGTCAGCCCCAGCATTTT
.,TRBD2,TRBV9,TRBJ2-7,CASSERGLAGIYEQYF,TGTGCCAGCAGCGAAAGGGGGCTAGCGGGGATTTACGAGCAGTACTTC
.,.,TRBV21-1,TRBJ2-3,CASSKEGSGGPSTDTQYF,TGTGCCAGCAGCAAAGAAGGTAGCGGGGGGCCGAGCACAGATACGCAGTATTTT
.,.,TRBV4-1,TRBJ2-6,CASSQDRALGANVLTF,TGCGCCAGCAGCCAAGACAGGGCTCTGGGGGCCAACGTCCTGACTTTC
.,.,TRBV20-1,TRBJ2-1,CSARRSEQFF,TGCAGTGCTCGTCGGAGTGAGCAGTTCTTC
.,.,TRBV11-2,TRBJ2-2,CASSLTSLGGELFF,TGTGCCAGCAGCTTGACTTCGCTTGGCGGGGAGCTGTTTTTT
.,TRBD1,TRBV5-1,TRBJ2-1,CASSQGQLYNEQFF,TGCGCCAGCAGCCAGGGACAGCTTTACAATGAGCAGTTCTTC
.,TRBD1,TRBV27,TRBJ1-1,CASREQPHRTGGTNTEAFF,TGTGCCAGCAGGGAACAACCCCATCGGACAGGGGGCACGAACACTGAAGCTTTCTTT
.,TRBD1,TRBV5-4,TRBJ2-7,CASSSGQGWPYEQYF,TGTGCCAGCAGCTCCGGACAGGGATGGCCCTACGAGCAGTACTTC
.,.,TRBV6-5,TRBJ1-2,CASSYSANYGYTF,TGTGCCAGCAGTTACTCAGCGAACTATGGCTACACCTTC
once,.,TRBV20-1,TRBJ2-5,CSASGETQYF,TGCAGTGCTAGCGGGGAGACCCAGTACTTC
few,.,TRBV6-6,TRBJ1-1,CASSYQGQANTEAFF,TGTGCCAGCAGTTACCAGGGGCAGGCGAACACTGAAGCTTTCTTT
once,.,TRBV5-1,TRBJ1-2,CASDDSPANGYTF,TGCGCCAGTGATGACAGCCCGGCCAATGGCTACACCTTC